This note documents a single T cell receptor beta chain sequence. Its antigen is undetermined. This specimen comes from a study of T cells after yellow fever vaccination. The overall study: Libraries from low-cell-number fractions were prepared with the SMART-Seq v4 Ultra Low Input RNA kit. Study-level findings and limits: Abundant clonotypes from the bulk population could contaminate FACS-sorted repertoires. Clonotypes appearing in both CD4 and CD8 compartments existed, and their share was small.

TCRdb re-analysed the 5' RACE reads in MiXCR, keeping a single row per CDR3 protein. The sample gives about 510,000 distinct CDR3 sequences, 21% of which show up once; about 16% is in the top ten. Germline-derived CDR1 and CDR2 are MNHEY and SMNVEV (reference sequence). The CDR3 has 15 residues. V lost 0 bases and J 4 bases, leaving 13 bases between the germline ends. The sequences come from PBMCs, collected around 3 weeks after the first yellow fever vaccination. The clonotype originates from a man between 18 and 29 years old who received the YFV17D yellow fever vaccine. V usage is TRBV27 and J usage is TRBJ2-7; no clear D gene. Written as DNA, the CDR3 is TGTGCCAGCAGTTTATCGGGCTACGCGAGGTACGAGCAGTACTTC. This encodes CASSLSGYARYEQYF.